This T cell receptor beta chain was captured in a study of T cell changes during pregnancy in multiple sclerosis. This CDR3 contains 12 residues. The V gene lost 3 bases and the J gene lost 7 bases, with 7 bases spanning the gap. In germline, CDR1 is WSHSY, CDR2 SAAADI. Data came from immunoSEQ multiplex PCR; TCRdb stores just in-frame clones and leaves some out. The sample holds about 39,000 clones; more than 90% are singletons and the top ten take about 2%. The source was CD4+ T cells from peripheral blood mononuclear cells, collected after pregnancy. This chain joins TRBV10-2 and TRBJ1-5; tentative D call: TRBD1 (5 bases). The sequence came from a female donor in good health, enrolled as a control in a pregnancy study. Written as DNA, the CDR3 is TGCGCCAGCAGTGACCCAGGGCAGCCCCAGCATTTT. This codes for CASSDPGQPQHF.